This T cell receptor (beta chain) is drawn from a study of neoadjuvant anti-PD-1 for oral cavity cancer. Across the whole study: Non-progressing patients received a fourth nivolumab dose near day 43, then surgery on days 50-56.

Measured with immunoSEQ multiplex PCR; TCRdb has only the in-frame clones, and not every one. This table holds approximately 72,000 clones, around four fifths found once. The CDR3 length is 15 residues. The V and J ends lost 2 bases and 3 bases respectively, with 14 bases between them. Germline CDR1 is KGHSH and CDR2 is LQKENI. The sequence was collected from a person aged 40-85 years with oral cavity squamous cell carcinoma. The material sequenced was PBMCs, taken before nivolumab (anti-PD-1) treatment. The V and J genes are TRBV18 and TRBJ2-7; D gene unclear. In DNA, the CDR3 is TGTGCCAGCTCACCATCTACGTTACGCAGCTACGAGCAGTACTTC. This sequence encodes CASSPSTLRSYEQYF.